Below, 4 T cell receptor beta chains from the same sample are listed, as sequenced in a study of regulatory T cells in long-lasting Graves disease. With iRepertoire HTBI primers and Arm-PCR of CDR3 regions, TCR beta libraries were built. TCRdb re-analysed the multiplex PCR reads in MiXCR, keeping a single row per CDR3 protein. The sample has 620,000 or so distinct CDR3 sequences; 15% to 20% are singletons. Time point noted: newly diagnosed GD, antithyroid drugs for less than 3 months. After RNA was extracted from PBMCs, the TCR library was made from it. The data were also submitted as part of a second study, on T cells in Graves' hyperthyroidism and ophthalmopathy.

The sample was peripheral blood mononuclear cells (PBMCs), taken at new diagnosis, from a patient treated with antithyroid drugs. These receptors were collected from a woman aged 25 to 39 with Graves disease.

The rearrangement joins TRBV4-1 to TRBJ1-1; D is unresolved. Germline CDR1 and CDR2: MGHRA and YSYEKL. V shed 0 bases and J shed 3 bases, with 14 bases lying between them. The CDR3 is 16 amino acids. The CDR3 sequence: CASSQDLSSGYTEAFF. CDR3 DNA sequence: TGCGCCAGCAGCCAAGATCTCTCGAGCGGGTACACTGAAGCTTTCTTT.

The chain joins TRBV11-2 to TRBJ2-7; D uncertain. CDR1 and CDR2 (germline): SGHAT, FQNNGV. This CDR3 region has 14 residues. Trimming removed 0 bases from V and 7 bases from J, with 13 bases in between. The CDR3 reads CASSLDSQIGEQYF. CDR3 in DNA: TGTGCCAGCAGCTTAGATTCCCAAATCGGGGAGCAGTACTTC.

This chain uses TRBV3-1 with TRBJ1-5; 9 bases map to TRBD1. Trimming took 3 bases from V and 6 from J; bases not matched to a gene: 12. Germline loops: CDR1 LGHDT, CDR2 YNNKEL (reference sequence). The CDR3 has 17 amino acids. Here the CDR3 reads CASSQGMDRGPSQPQHF. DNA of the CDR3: TGTGCCAGCAGCCAGGGCATGGACAGGGGACCATCTCAGCCCCAGCATTTT.

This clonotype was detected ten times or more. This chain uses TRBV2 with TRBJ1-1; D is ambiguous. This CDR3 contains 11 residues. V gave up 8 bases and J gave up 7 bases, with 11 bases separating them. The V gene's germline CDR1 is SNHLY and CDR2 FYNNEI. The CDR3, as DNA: TGTGCCAGCCACAGAACAATTGAAGCTTTCTTT. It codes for CASHRTIEAFF. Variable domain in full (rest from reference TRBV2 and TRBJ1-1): EPEVTQTPSHQVTQMGQEVILRCVPISNHLYFYWYRQILGQKVEFLVSFYNNEISEKSEIFDDQFSVERPDGSNFTLKIRSTKLEDSAMYFCASHRTIEAFFGQGTRLTVV.